This TCR beta chain comes out of a study of OX40 agonist ivuxolimab in advanced cancers. Study-wide points: Expanded clones were, on average, more numerous in CD8+ T cells than in CD4+.

The V and J ends lost 5 bases and 9 bases respectively, with 17 bases between them. The germline V gene encodes CDR1 SEHNR and CDR2 FQNEAQ (reference sequence). The CDR3 sequence is 15 residues long. This clone has a handful of counts. The antigen is undetermined. Generated by immunoSEQ multiplex PCR, the TCRdb table keeps only in-frame clones and is missing some. This repertoire shows over 55,000 clones, around 77% found once; its top ten account for around 5.9%. Autoimmune disease history or systemic immunosuppression led to patients being barred. This clonotype was sampled from an adult with an advanced solid tumor such as melanoma, head and neck, liver or kidney cancer. The sample was CD4+ or CD8+ T cells sorted from blood, taken in a trial of the OX40 agonist ivuxolimab. The J gene is TRBJ1-6, the V gene TRBV7-9; maybe TRBD1 (6 bases). The CDR3 sequence is CASSVAAGGGSPLHF. CDR3 nucleotide sequence: TGTGCCAGCAGCGTCGCGGCAGGAGGGGGTTCACCCCTCCACTTT.